These T cell receptor beta chains were read from a single sample in a study of blood T cell repertoires in COVID-19. Generated by immunoSEQ multiplex PCR, the TCRdb table keeps only in-frame clones and is missing some. The sample comprises under 350,000 clones, more than 85% of which are singletons, and 3.6% rests with the top ten. Input material: peripheral blood. Every receptor here comes from a man aged 18 to 29 with active or convalescent COVID-19. Each CDR3 is given with its conserved first and last residue. D genes are given only for firm matches. Expanded clones get a size class; other rows say once, few or many, or leave the size out.

abundance | d_gene | j_gene | v_gene | CDR3nt | CDR3aa
NA | NA | TRBJ1-4 | TRBV5-1 | TGCGCCAGCAGGGACACTACTAATGAAAAACTGTTTTTT | CASRDTTNEKLFF
once | TRBD1 | TRBJ1-2 | TRBV9 | TGTGCCAGCAGCGTAGAGGGGACCGGGACAGGGGGGGACTATGGCTACACCTTC | CASSVEGTGTGGDYGYTF
NA | NA | TRBJ1-5 | TRBV10-2 | TGCGCCAGCAGTGGGACACGAGATCAGCCCCAGCATTTT | CASSGTRDQPQHF
NA | NA | TRBJ2-7 | TRBV7-9 | TGTGCCAGCAGCTTAGCCCCCAACGAGCAGTACTTC | CASSLAPNEQYF
NA | TRBD1 | TRBJ2-7 | TRBV6-5 | TGTGCCAGCAGAGGGGACAGGGGGCTCTACGAGCAGTACTTC | CASRGDRGLYEQYF
NA | TRBD2 | TRBJ2-5 | TRBV6-2/TRBV6-3 | TGTGCCAGCAGTTACCCTATTTCTAGCGGACAAGAGACCCAGTACTTC | CASSYPISSGQETQYF
NA | TRBD2 | TRBJ2-3 | TRBV6-4 | TGTGCCAGCAGTTCTAGCGGGGGGAGCACAGATACGCAGTATTTT | CASSSSGGSTDTQYF
NA | NA | TRBJ1-1 | TRBV25-1 | TGTGCCAGCAGTGACTTCACTGAAGCTTTCTTT | CASSDFTEAFF
NA | TRBD1 | TRBJ1-3 | TRBV24-1 | TGTGCCACCAGTGTACCACCGGGACAGGGCTCTGGAAACACCATATATTTT | CATSVPPGQGSGNTIYF
NA | NA | TRBJ1-5 | TRBV18 | TGTGCCAGCTCACCCTTTAAAGGGGGCAATCAGCCCCAGCATTTT | CASSPFKGGNQPQHF
few | NA | TRBJ1-1 | TRBV12-3/TRBV12-4 | TGTGCCAGCAGTTTGATACGGACTGAAGCTTTCTTT | CASSLIRTEAFF
NA | TRBD1 | TRBJ2-3 | TRBV5-1 | TGCGCCAGCAGCGGACAGGGGGGTTATTCGGATACGCAGTATTTT | CASSGQGGYSDTQYF
NA | NA | TRBJ2-7 | TRBV13 | TGTGCCAGCAGCTTAGTCCAGGGGTACGGATACGAGCAGTACTTC | CASSLVQGYGYEQYF
once | NA | TRBJ1-2 | TRBV2 | TGTGCCAGCATCCTCCTCACTGTAGATGGCTACACCTTC | CASILLTVDGYTF
once | NA | TRBJ2-5 | TRBV5-4 | TGTGCCAGCAGCTTGTTCGGGGTACAAGAGACCCAGTACTTC | CASSLFGVQETQYF
once | NA | TRBJ1-3 | TRBV11-3 | TGTGCCAGCACCCGCGGAGCTTCTGGAAACACCATATATTTT | CASTRGASGNTIYF
NA | TRBD1 | TRBJ1-3 | TRBV9 | TGTGCCAGCGGCCAGGGACAGTCTGGAAACACCATATATTTT | CASGQGQSGNTIYF
once | NA | TRBJ2-5 | TRBV4-1 | TGCGCCAGCAGCCAAGGAGATGCAGGGGAGACCCAGTACTTC | CASSQGDAGETQYF
NA | TRBD1 | TRBJ1-1 | TRBV4-1 | TGCGCCAGCAGCCAAGAGACAGGGAACGGAGCTTTCTTT | CASSQETGNGAFF
NA | NA | TRBJ1-2 | TRBV27 | TGTGCCAGCAGTTCCACTATTACCTATGGCTACACCTTC | CASSSTITYGYTF
NA | NA | TRBJ1-2 | TRBV19 | TGTGCCATCCTATTCAATGGGGCCTACACCTTC | CAILFNGAYTF
NA | NA | TRBJ2-1 | TRBV2 | TGTGCCACCCTGGCAAGCGGCTACAATGAGCAGTTCTTC | CATLASGYNEQFF
once | NA | TRBJ2-6 | TRBV19 | TGTGCCAGTAGTCTCGGGTCTGGGGCCAACGTCCTGACTTTC | CASSLGSGANVLTF
once | NA | TRBJ2-1 | TRBV15 | TGTGCCACCAGCAGAGTTTCCCGGAATGAGCAGTTCTTC | CATSRVSRNEQFF
once | TRBD2 | TRBJ2-2 | TRBV11-3 | TGTGCCAGCAGATACCGGAGCGGGAGAGGGGCCGGGGAGCTGTTTTTT | CASRYRSGRGAGELFF
once | NA | TRBJ2-7 | TRBV4-1 | TGCGCCAGCAGCCAAGACCGGAGCTCCTACGAGCAGTACTTC | CASSQDRSSYEQYF
few | TRBD1 | TRBJ2-5 | TRBV7-3 | TGTGCCAGCAGCTTAAATGAGGGGACAGGGGAGGAGACCCAGTACTTC | CASSLNEGTGEETQYF
NA | TRBD1 | TRBJ2-1 | TRBV18 | TGTGCCAGCTCACCCGTCGACTTGACAGGGAGCTCCTACAATGAGCAGTTCTTC | CASSPVDLTGSSYNEQFF
NA | NA | TRBJ1-2 | TRBV2 | TGTGCCAGCAGTGAATTGCAGGGGCAGTACTATGGCTACACCTTC | CASSELQGQYYGYTF
NA | NA | TRBJ1-2 | TRBV5-4 | TGTGCCAGCAGCTTCGGGGATCCTGGCTACACCTTC | CASSFGDPGYTF
NA | NA | TRBJ1-1 | TRBV5-1 | TGCGCCAGCAGCTTGAGCGGAGGAGACACTGAAGCTTTCTTT | CASSLSGGDTEAFF
NA | NA | TRBJ1-2 | TRBV30 | TGTGCCTGGAGTGGGGGAGGGGATGGCTACACCTTC | CAWSGGGDGYTF
NA | NA | TRBJ1-2 | TRBV10-3 | TGTGCCATCAACCCGGGGACAAACTATGGCTACACCTTC | CAINPGTNYGYTF
NA | TRBD1 | TRBJ2-7 | TRBV27 | TGTGCCAGCAGTATCCACGGGACAGGGTCTTCTGAGCAGTACTTC | CASSIHGTGSSEQYF
NA | NA | TRBJ2-7 | TRBV9 | TGTGCCAGCAGCGTAGAAGGGCAGGGGTCAGACGAGCAGTACTTC | CASSVEGQGSDEQYF
NA | NA | TRBJ2-5 | TRBV6-6 | TGTGCCAGCAGTTACTGGGGCGAGACCCAGTACTTC | CASSYWGETQYF
NA | NA | TRBJ2-7 | TRBV2 | TGTGCCAGCGACAGGTCTCGGGAGCAGTACTTC | CASDRSREQYF
NA | NA | TRBJ2-3 | TRBV3-1/TRBV3-2 | TGTGCCAGCAGCCCTGATAGTCTTATAGATACGCAGTATTTT | CASSPDSLIDTQYF
NA | NA | TRBJ1-4 | TRBV2 | TGTGCCAGCAGGGGGAGCAACCTTGGGTCTAATGAAAAACTGTTTTTT | CASRGSNLGSNEKLFF
once | NA | TRBJ2-3 | TRBV19 | TGTGCCAGTAGTATAGGAGCTAACACAGATACGCAGTATTTT | CASSIGANTDTQYF
NA | NA | TRBJ1-5 | TRBV12-3/TRBV12-4 | TGTGCCAGCAGTCCGAGCAGGGATCAGCCCCAGCATTTT | CASSPSRDQPQHF
many | NA | TRBJ2-3 | TRBV6-1 | TGTGCCAGCAGTGATTTATATCAGGCCAGCACAGATACGCAGTATTTT | CASSDLYQASTDTQYF
NA | TRBD2 | TRBJ2-2 | TRBV6-5 | TGTGCCAGCAGTCCGGGGGGGCCAGGGACCGGGGAGCTGTTTTTT | CASSPGGPGTGELFF
NA | TRBD1 | TRBJ1-5 | TRBV13 | TGTGCCAGCAGCTTCGGACAGGTAGATCAGCCCCAGCATTTT | CASSFGQVDQPQHF
NA | NA | TRBJ2-7 | TRBV12-3/TRBV12-4 | TGTGCCAGCAGCCGCTACTACGAGCAGTACTTC | CASSRYYEQYF
NA | NA | TRBJ2-5 | TRBV7-6 | TGTGCCAGCAGCCCCGAAACCCTCGGGAGAGAGACCCAGTACTTC | CASSPETLGRETQYF
NA | NA | TRBJ2-7 | TRBV7-9 | TGTGCCAGCTCCCTCGAAACCCCCTATGAGCAGTACTTC | CASSLETPYEQYF
NA | TRBD2 | TRBJ2-1 | TRBV2 | TGTGCCAGCATTTACGCGGGAGGGGAGCAGTTCTTC | CASIYAGGEQFF
NA | NA | TRBJ2-5 | TRBV3-1/TRBV3-2 | TGTGCCAGCAGCCAAGTTTCCCCGACAGGTCAAGAGACCCAGTACTTC | CASSQVSPTGQETQYF
NA | TRBD1 | TRBJ2-7 | TRBV30 | TGTGCCTGGAGTATGTCTGGACAGGGGAGATACGAGCAGTACTTC | CAWSMSGQGRYEQYF
NA | NA | TRBJ2-2 | TRBV5-6 | TGTGCCAGCAGTTTACCACAGGGTTCCACCGGGGAGCTGTTTTTT | CASSLPQGSTGELFF
NA | NA | TRBJ2-7 | TRBV7-2 | TGTGCCAGCAGTTCAACGGGCTACGAGCAGTACTTC | CASSSTGYEQYF
NA | NA | TRBJ1-5 | TRBV27 | TGTGCCAGCAGAAATTCAGGGAACAATCAGCCCCAGCATTTT | CASRNSGNNQPQHF
NA | TRBD1 | TRBJ1-6 | TRBV30 | TGTGCCTGGGACAGGGGGGGTTCACCCCTCCACTTT | CAWDRGGSPLHF
NA | TRBD1 | TRBJ2-7 | TRBV11-2 | TGTGCCAGCAGCTTAGGGACAGGGCACGAGCAGTACTTC | CASSLGTGHEQYF
NA | NA | TRBJ2-7 | TRBV18 | TGTGCCAGCTCCGCGGCAGGGGGGTACGAGCAGTACTTC | CASSAAGGYEQYF
once | NA | TRBJ2-2 | TRBV27 | TGTGCCAGCAGTGCGTACACCGGGGAGCTGTTTTTT | CASSAYTGELFF
NA | NA | TRBJ2-7 | TRBV19 | TGTGCCAGTAGTATAGTGGACGGGGATAGCTACGAGCAGTACTTC | CASSIVDGDSYEQYF
NA | NA | TRBJ2-7 | TRBV7-9 | TGTGCCAGCAGCTCCACCTACGAGCAGTACTTC | CASSSTYEQYF